This TCR beta chain was captured in a study of shared clonotypes between healthy human individuals. Each subset's genomic DNA was shared equally among a number of immunoSEQ plates. Per the authors' pipeline: ImmunoSEQ output held junction-only sequences without quality scores, so filtering differed. Sequencing was performed with immunoSEQ multiplex PCR; in TCRdb, only in-frame clones are kept and a portion is missing. V and J calls and clone size come straight from that table; D and trimming were deduced from the DNA. The table shows over a million clones, with roughly 96% occurring only once. Study results and limitations: Enrolling few donors narrowed the genetic and exposure-history diversity that was represented. Despite large depth, sorted-subset datasets appeared incompletely sequenced.

This clone was counted once. The target antigen is unknown. The sample was naive CD4+ T cells sorted from blood. Subset noted: CD45RA+ positively selected. This receptor was obtained from a man aged 25-45 years in good health.

CDR3 bases: TGTGCCAGCAGCAATACACAGAGCCACGAGCAGTACTTC. It yields the protein CASSNTQSHEQYF. The chain recombines TRBV4-2 with TRBJ2-7; unclear D gene. The CDR3 sequence is 13 residues long. Trimming removed 5 bases from V and 5 bases from J, with 13 bases in between. The V gene's germline CDR1 is LGHNA and CDR2 YNFKEQ.